The T cell receptor beta chain described here comes from a study of long-term antiretroviral therapy in people with HIV. Study-level points and caveats: Repertoire dominance by clones expanded before ART was seen at all time points.

As concerns this clone: Antigen unknown.

Every participant with HIV received treatment in the United States. The run of the v3.0 immunoSEQ assay was at survey level. Sequenced by immunoSEQ multiplex PCR; TCRdb stores in-frame clones only, minus some. Of approximately 35,000 clones listed, approximately 84% are singletons. Germline V gives CDR1 SGHTA, CDR2 FQGNSA. CDR3 length: 13 amino acids. V was shortened by 5 bases and J by 8 bases, with 13 bases between the two germline ends. This sample comprised unsorted PBMCs, obtained 3.1 years after starting antiretroviral therapy. This chain uses TRBV7-2 with TRBJ2-4; D remains unclear. This clonotype was sampled from a woman in her 50s with HIV. As DNA, the CDR3 is TGTGCCAGCAGCCCCCCCGTAGGTGACATTCAGTACTTC. Encoded protein: CASSPPVGDIQYF.